This T cell receptor beta chain was obtained from a study of human T cells and chemical hapten exposure. On the study more broadly: Patients, a majority of them female, were diagnosed with alopecia areata, totalis or universalis.

Time point described: patch test 3, about 24 weeks after DPC sensitization. Treatment reported: therapeutic diphenylcyclopropenone sensitization with weekly scalp DPC. Sample donors consisted of patients with alopecia, aged 18 to 70 years, who were suitable for DPC. The V and J ends lost 0 bases and 0 bases respectively, with 17 bases between them. The CDR3 consists of 18 residues. Germline CDR1 reads MGHRA; CDR2 reads YSYEKL. At least ten counts were recorded for this clonotype. No antigen is known for it. TCRdb analysed the RACE reads with MiXCR anew, one entry per CDR3 protein. The sample includes under 200,000 distinct CDR3 sequences, around 30% of them seen just once. Study findings and constraints: Relative to controls, expanded TCRs formed significantly more large CDR3 similarity clusters.

This clonotype originated in a woman aged 18 to 35 with alopecia areata. Some clones in this sample may be carry-over from other donors' samples. Sequences were derived from whole blood, sampled in connection with sensitization to the hapten diphenylcyclopropenone (DPC). The chain carries TRBV4-1 and TRBJ2-5; D uncertain. This CDR3 is CASSQDHHLMGNQETQYF. The CDR3 coding sequence is TGCGCCAGCAGCCAAGATCACCATCTTATGGGAAACCAAGAGACCCAGTACTTC.